This TCR beta chain stems from a study of regulatory T cells in long-lasting Graves disease. Study-wide results and limits: Persistent Graves' cases showed lower TCR diversity than newly diagnosed cases. Among the persistent patients, 2,741 public clonotypes were shared, more than the approximately 970 shared among new patients.

The time point denotes: newly diagnosed GD, antithyroid drugs for less than 3 months. TCR sequences were obtained from RNA taken from PBMCs. This clonotype was found many times. Its matching antigen is unknown. V was clipped by 2 bases and J by 4 bases; unmatched bases: 8. From germline, CDR1 is SNHLY and CDR2 FYNNEI. This CDR3 has 16 residues. CDR3 regions were amplified by Arm-PCR using iRepertoire HTBI primers to build TCR beta libraries. TCRdb reprocessed the multiplex PCR reads with MiXCR, giving one entry per CDR3 protein. The sample contains more than 300,000 distinct CDR3 sequences, around 16% of which appear only once.

V and J are TRBV2 and TRBJ2-3; 8 positions match TRBD2. This specimen consisted of peripheral blood mononuclear cells (PBMCs), obtained at new diagnosis, from a patient treated with antithyroid drugs. This sequence was found in a female donor with Graves disease. The CDR3 region is CASSEMSGGPPDTQYF. The DNA for the CDR3 is TGTGCCAGCAGTGAAATGTCGGGAGGGCCCCCAGATACGCAGTATTTT.